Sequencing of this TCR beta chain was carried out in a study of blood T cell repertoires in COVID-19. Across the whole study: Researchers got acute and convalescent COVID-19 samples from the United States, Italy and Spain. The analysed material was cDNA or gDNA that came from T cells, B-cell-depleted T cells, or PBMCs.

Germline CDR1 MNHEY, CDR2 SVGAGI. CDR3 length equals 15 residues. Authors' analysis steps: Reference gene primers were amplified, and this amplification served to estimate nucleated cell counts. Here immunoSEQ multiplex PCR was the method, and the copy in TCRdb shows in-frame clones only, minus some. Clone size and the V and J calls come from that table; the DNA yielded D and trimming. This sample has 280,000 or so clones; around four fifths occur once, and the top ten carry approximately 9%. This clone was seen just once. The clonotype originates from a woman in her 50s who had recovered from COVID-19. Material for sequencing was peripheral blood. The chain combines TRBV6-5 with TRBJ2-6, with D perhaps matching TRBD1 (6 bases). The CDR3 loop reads CAIGTPVAGANVLTF. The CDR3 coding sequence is TGTGCGATCGGGACACCCGTCGCTGGGGCCAACGTCCTGACTTTC.